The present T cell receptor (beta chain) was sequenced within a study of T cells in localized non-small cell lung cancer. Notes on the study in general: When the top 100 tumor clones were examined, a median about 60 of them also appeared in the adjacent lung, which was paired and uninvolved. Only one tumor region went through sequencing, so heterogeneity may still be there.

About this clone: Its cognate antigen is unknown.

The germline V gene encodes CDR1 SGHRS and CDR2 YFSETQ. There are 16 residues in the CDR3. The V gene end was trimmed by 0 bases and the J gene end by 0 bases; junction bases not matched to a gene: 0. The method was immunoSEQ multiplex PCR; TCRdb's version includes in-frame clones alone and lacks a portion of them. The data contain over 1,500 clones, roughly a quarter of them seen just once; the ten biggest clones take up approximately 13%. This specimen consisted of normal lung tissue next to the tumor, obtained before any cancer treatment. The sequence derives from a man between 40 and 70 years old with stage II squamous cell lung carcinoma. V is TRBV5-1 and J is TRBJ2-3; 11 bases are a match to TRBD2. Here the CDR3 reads CASSLGLAGSTDTQYF. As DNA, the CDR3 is TGCGCCAGCAGCTTGGGACTAGCGGGGAGCACAGATACGCAGTATTTT.